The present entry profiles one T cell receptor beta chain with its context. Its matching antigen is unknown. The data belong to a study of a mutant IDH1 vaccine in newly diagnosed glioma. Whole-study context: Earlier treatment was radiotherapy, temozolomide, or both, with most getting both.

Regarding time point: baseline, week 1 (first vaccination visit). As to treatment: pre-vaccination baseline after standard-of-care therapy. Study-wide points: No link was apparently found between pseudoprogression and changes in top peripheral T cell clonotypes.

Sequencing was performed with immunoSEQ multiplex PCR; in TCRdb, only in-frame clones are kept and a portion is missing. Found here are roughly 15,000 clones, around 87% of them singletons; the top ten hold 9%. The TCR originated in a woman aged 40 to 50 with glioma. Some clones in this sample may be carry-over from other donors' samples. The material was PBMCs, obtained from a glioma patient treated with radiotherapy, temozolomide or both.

CDR3 region: CASDRGYYGGTDTQYF. CDR3 sequence (DNA): TGTGCCAGCGATAGGGGATATTATGGGGGTACAGATACGCAGTATTTT. The chain recombines TRBV19 with TRBJ2-3, with D possibly being TRBD1 or TRBD2 (5 bases each). Trimming pared 9 bases from V and 3 bases from J, leaving 22 bases between. The CDR3 runs to 16 residues. CDR1 and CDR2 (germline): LNHDA, SQIVND (reference sequence).